This T cell receptor beta chain appears in the sequencing data of a study of CD8+CD57+ T cells in acquired aplastic anemia. Overall study context: Each DNA sample taken from sorted CD4+ and CD8+ cells came to 3 to 4 ug on average. CD4+ reads averaged around 9.9 million in healthy donors.

Both TCR beta VDJ combination and CDR3 sequence profiling were carried out. Genomic DNA was the template for this profiling. Via MiXCR, TCRdb re-called the reads, giving one row per CDR3 protein. The top ten clones hold under 50% of a sample with 150,000 to 200,000 distinct CDR3 sequences, about three fifths of them seen once. J was trimmed by 0 bases and V by 6 bases; bases with no gene match: 8. The CDR3 extends over 18 amino acids. Germline CDR1 reads MNHNS; CDR2 reads SASEGT. Worth noting for this clonotype: What it binds is not known.

Findings and caveats of the study: No significant difference in CD8+ Simpson's diversity was found between patients and controls. Sharing between patients and controls was observed for twenty-nine CD8+ CDR3 sequences.

Input material: sorted CD4+, CD8+, or CD8+CD57+ T cells (not recorded which) from PBMCs. This chain uses TRBV6-1 with TRBJ2-3; 14 bases match TRBD2. This clonotype was sampled from a human donor in good health. CDR3 nucleotide sequence: TGTGCCAGCAGGACCCCGGGACTAGCGGGAGCGAGCACAGATACGCAGTATTTT. It translates to CASRTPGLAGASTDTQYF.